Reported below is one TCR beta chain. The record originates from a study of OX40 agonist ivuxolimab in advanced cancers. The protocol was immunoSEQ multiplex PCR, while the TCRdb copy is restricted to in-frame clones and leaves out a portion. This sample has about 50,000 clones, with 80% to 85% found just once. Germline CDR1 SGHDT, CDR2 YYEEEE. The CDR3 runs to 16 residues. J gave up 13 bases and V 0 bases, and 18 bases lay outside the gene matches. The receptor was isolated from an adult with an advanced solid tumor such as melanoma, head and neck, liver or kidney cancer. The material was CD4+ or CD8+ T cells sorted from blood, obtained in a trial of the OX40 agonist ivuxolimab. This rearrangement joins TRBV5-6 to TRBJ1-1; 7 bases are a match to TRBD1. The CDR3 protein is CASSLGQGGAAVKLFF. As DNA, the CDR3 is TGTGCCAGCAGCTTGGGACAGGGAGGGGCCGCGGTGAAGCTTTTCTTT. The variable domain in full, completed from reference TRBV5-6 and TRBJ1-1, reads DAGVTQSPTHLIKTRGQQVTLRCSPKSGHDTVSWYQQALGQGPQFIFQYYEEEERQRGNFPDRFSGHQFPNYSSELNVNALLLGDSALYLCASSLGQGGAAVKLFFGQGTRLTVV.